The 18 T cell receptor beta chains presented below share a single source sample, sequenced in a study of brain metastases from non-small cell lung cancer. Some clones are missing from TCRdb's copy, which holds only in-frame ones; the method was immunoSEQ multiplex PCR. The sample lists approximately 1,500 clones, roughly 79% seen once, with 9.5% to 10% in the top ten. Sample: tumor-adjacent normal tissue. These receptors were taken from a donor aged 40 or over with non-small cell lung cancer.

This clone was found once. The chain has TRBV30 and TRBJ1-6; 9 nucleotides align to TRBD1. CDR3 size: 19 residues. Looked up from germline, CDR1 is GTSNPN and CDR2 is SVGIG (reference sequence). The trim removed 2 bases at V and 1 base at J, leaving 12 bases unmatched. The CDR3 region is CAWSSSTGGVVSYNSPLHF. CDR3 bases: TGTGCCTGGAGTTCATCGACAGGGGGTGTTGTGTCCTATAATTCACCCCTCCACTTT.

The V call is TRBV18, the J call TRBJ2-3; 7 bases are shared with TRBD2. The length of the CDR3 is 13 residues. The germline CDR1 and CDR2 sequences are KGHSH and LQKENI. V lost 1 base to trimming and J lost 5 bases; unmatched junction nucleotides: 0. The CDR3 coding sequence is TGTGCCAGCTCACCACTAGCGGGAGATACGCAGTATTTT. The encoded protein is CASSPLAGDTQYF.

In this sample, this clone turned up a few times. The chain is built from TRBV19 and TRBJ1-1; D call uncertain. The length of the CDR3 is 13 residues. Germline V gives CDR1 LNHDA, CDR2 SQIVND (reference sequence). Trimming removed 4 bases from V and 1 base from J, with 7 bases in between. The CDR3 reads CASSTGKNTEAFF. The CDR3 DNA sequence: TGTGCCAGTAGTACAGGCAAGAACACTGAAGCTTTCTTT.

The rearrangement links TRBV7-9 to TRBJ2-2; D gene unclear. Germline V gives CDR1 SEHNR, CDR2 FQNEAQ (reference sequence). The V gene lost 1 base and the J gene lost 6 bases, with 6 bases spanning the gap. The CDR3 runs 13 residues. Here the CDR3 reads CASSLDSPGELFF. The CDR3 DNA follows: TGTGCCAGCAGCTTAGACAGTCCCGGGGAGCTGTTTTTT.

The rearrangement links TRBV6-5 to TRBJ2-7; D gene ambiguous. The germline V gene encodes CDR1 MNHEY and CDR2 SVGAGI. Trimming left V 0 bases short and J 0 bases short, with 9 bases between. The CDR3 extends over 15 amino acids. As DNA, the CDR3 is TGTGCCAGCAGTTACTCGTTTTCCCACTCCTACGAGCAGTACTTC. It translates to CASSYSFSHSYEQYF.

J is TRBJ2-7 and V is TRBV19, with D tentatively TRBD2 (5 bases). Trimming took off 7 bases at V and 1 base at J, with 17 bases between the two ends. The CDR3 is 15 residues long. CDR1 and CDR2 (germline): LNHDA, SQIVND (reference sequence). In DNA form, the CDR3 reads TGTGCCAGTAATATTCCAGGAGAGGGATCCTACGAGCAGTACTTC. Protein sequence: CASNIPGEGSYEQYF.

This clone was counted only a few times. The chain recombines TRBV9 with TRBJ2-5; D ambiguous. V lost 0 bases and J lost 4, with 13 bases in between. The CDR3 is 15 amino acids. Germline V gene data show CDR1 as SGDLS and CDR2 as YYNGEE. CDR3 region: CASSVEPGPGETQYF. CDR3 DNA sequence: TGTGCCAGCAGCGTAGAACCCGGACCCGGAGAGACCCAGTACTTC.

On this clone: A much larger clone lies one base from this, so it may be a read error. V is TRBV19 and J is TRBJ1-1; D not resolved. The CDR3 spans 14 residues. The V gene's germline CDR1 is LNHDA and CDR2 SQIVND (reference sequence). Trimming removed 6 bases from V and 1 base from J, with 12 bases in between. The CDR3 DNA reads TGTGCCAGTAGCCTGAGCGAGAAGAACACTGAAGCTTTCTTT. Translation gives CASSLSEKNTEAFF.

This clone ranks as large. At the DNA level, this CDR3 is encoded by other sequences in the same sample as well. V usage is TRBV9 and J usage is TRBJ1-5, with 9 bases lining up with TRBD1. The length of the CDR3 is 14 residues. Germline values: CDR1 SGDLS, CDR2 YYNGEE. V dropped 3 bases and J dropped 4; count of bases not matched to a gene: 2. CDR3 nucleotides: TGTGCCAGCAGCGGACAGGGGGGGAATCAGCCCCAGCATTTT. Translating gives CASSGQGGNQPQHF.

This clone was seen a handful of times. The chain links TRBV7-6 to TRBJ2-2; 10 bases line up with TRBD1. The CDR3 is made up of 17 amino acids. V was clipped by 5 bases and J by 4 bases; unmatched bases: 10. CDR1 and CDR2 (germline): SGHVS, FNYEAQ. The CDR3 DNA follows: TGTGCCAGCAGCCCACGGGGACAGGGGTCCCTCACCGGGGAGCTGTTTTTT. As protein: CASSPRGQGSLTGELFF.

The V call is TRBV11-1, the J call TRBJ2-5, with D tentatively TRBD2 (6 bases). Germline assignment: CDR1 SGHAT and CDR2 FQDESV (reference sequence). The V end was cut by 2 bases, the J end by 4 bases, with 14 bases between. This CDR3 has 15 residues. CDR3 in amino acids: CASSLRTGARETQYF. For the CDR3, the DNA is TGTGCCAGCAGCTTAAGGACGGGAGCTCGAGAGACCCAGTACTTC.

The chain carries TRBV30 and TRBJ1-1; D not resolved. The length of the CDR3 is 13 residues. Germline V gives CDR1 GTSNPN, CDR2 SVGIG (reference sequence). The V gene lost 3 bases and the J gene lost 6 bases, with 14 bases spanning the gap. CDR3 nucleotide sequence: TGTGCCTGGAGCGGAGTTTCTGACGCTGAAGCTTTCTTT. Protein: CAWSGVSDAEAFF.

The chain uses TRBV16 and TRBJ1-1, with D possibly matching TRBD1 (5 bases). The V end was cut by 0 bases, the J end by 2 bases, with 10 bases between. CDR1 is KGHSY and CDR2 is FQNENV in the germline V gene. The CDR3 is made up of 15 amino acids. This CDR3 is CASSQSGTSNTEAFF. The DNA for the CDR3 is TGTGCCAGCAGCCAATCTGGGACCTCTAACACTGAAGCTTTCTTT.

This chain joins TRBV28 and TRBJ1-2, with 9 bases matching TRBD1. V was pared by 6 bases and J by 6 bases, with 11 bases of the junction left unmatched. The CDR3 sequence is 15 residues long. The V gene's germline CDR1 is MDHEN and CDR2 SYDVKM. CDR3 region: CASRAGTGYLDGYTF. DNA for the CDR3: TGTGCCAGCAGAGCCGGGACAGGGTATCTGGATGGCTACACCTTC.

The chain couples TRBV7-8 to TRBJ2-1, with 14 nucleotides matching TRBD2. Germline assignment: CDR1 SGHVS and CDR2 FQNEAQ. This CDR3 is built from 17 residues. The V and J ends lost 8 bases and 7 bases, in that order; junction bases with no gene match: 13. CDR3 residues: CASGPKGLAGVNNEQFF. For the CDR3, the DNA is TGTGCCAGCGGACCCAAGGGACTAGCGGGAGTGAATAATGAGCAGTTCTTC.

The chain recombines TRBV2 with TRBJ2-7, with D perhaps assigned TRBD1 or TRBD2 (5 bases each). The V gene lost 0 bases and the J gene lost 10 bases, with 13 bases spanning the gap. The CDR3 has 13 residues. Germline assignment: CDR1 SNHLY and CDR2 FYNNEI. The CDR3 DNA reads as TGTGCCAGCAGTGAAGCCGGGACGGCAGTACAGTACTTC. It translates to CASSEAGTAVQYF.

V gene TRBV3-1 (or the pseudogene TRBV3-2) combines with J gene TRBJ2-7, with TRBD2 identical over 8 bases. The ends lost 4 bases at V and 3 bases at J; junction bases unmatched: 5. The germline V gene encodes CDR1 LGHDT and CDR2 YNNKEL (reference sequence). The CDR3 is made up of 14 amino acids. CDR3 amino acids: CASSLVAGSYEQYF. The CDR3 nucleotides read TGTGCCAGCAGCCTCGTAGCGGGGAGCTACGAGCAGTACTTC.

The genes are TRBV7-2 and TRBJ2-5; D is ambiguous. Trimming removed 1 base at V and 5 bases at J, with 11 bases between. CDR3 length equals 14 residues. Germline-derived CDR1 and CDR2 are SGHTA and FQGNSA. The CDR3 here is CASSLVWSGETQYF. Here the CDR3 DNA reads TGTGCCAGCAGCTTAGTGTGGTCCGGCGAGACCCAGTACTTC.